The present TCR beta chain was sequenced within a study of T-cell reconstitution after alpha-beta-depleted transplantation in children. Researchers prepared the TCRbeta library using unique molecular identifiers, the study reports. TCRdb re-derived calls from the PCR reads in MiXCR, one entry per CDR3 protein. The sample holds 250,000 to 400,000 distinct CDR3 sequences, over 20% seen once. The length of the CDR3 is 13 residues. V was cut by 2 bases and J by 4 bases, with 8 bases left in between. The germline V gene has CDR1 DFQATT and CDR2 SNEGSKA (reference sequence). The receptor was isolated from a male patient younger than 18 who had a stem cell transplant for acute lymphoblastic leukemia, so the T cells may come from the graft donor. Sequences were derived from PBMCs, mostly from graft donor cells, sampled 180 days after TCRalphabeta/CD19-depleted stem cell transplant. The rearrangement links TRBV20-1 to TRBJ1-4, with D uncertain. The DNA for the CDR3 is TGCAGTGCTAGAAGACAAAGTAATGAAAAACTGTTTTTT. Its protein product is CSARRQSNEKLFF.